Each of the 30 T cell receptor beta chains below was sequenced from the same sample in a study of blood T cell repertoires in COVID-19. The protocol was immunoSEQ multiplex PCR, while the TCRdb copy is restricted to in-frame clones and leaves out a portion. The table has around 300,000 clones, just under 90% seen once; the top ten hold approximately 3.3%. The material sequenced was peripheral blood. The receptors derive from a woman between 40 and 55 years old with acute or convalescent COVID-19.

This clone has a handful of counts. The rearrangement joins TRBV24-1 to TRBJ2-3, with 8 bases identical to TRBD2. V lost 1 base to trimming and J lost 0 bases; unmatched junction nucleotides: 20. This CDR3 has 22 residues. Germline CDR1 is KGHDR and CDR2 is SFDVKD. DNA of the CDR3: TGTGCCACCAGTGATTTATCAACTCCCCCCGGGGGGGGTGGATCTAGCACAGATACGCAGTATTTT. Translated: CATSDLSTPPGGGGSSTDTQYF.

This clone occurred once. The rearrangement joins TRBV11-2 to TRBJ2-5, with TRBD1 as a possible D gene (5 bases). The germline V gene has CDR1 SGHAT and CDR2 FQNNGV. The CDR3 has 16 amino acids. Trimming removed 5 bases from V and 4 bases from J, with 20 bases in between. The CDR3 DNA reads as TGTGCCAGCAGCCCATACGGAGAACCCCAGGGAGAGACCCAGTACTTC. It codes for CASSPYGEPQGETQYF. Drawing the rest from reference TRBV11-2 and TRBJ2-5, the complete variable domain is EAGVAQSPRYKIIEKRQSVAFWCNPISGHATLYWYQQILGQGPKLLIQFQNNGVVDDSQLPKDRFSAERLKGVDSTLKIQPAKLEDSAVYLCASSPYGEPQGETQYFGPGTRLLVL.

Concerning this clone: The junction and the germline gene differ at one end; a read error may be behind it. The rearrangement uses TRBV6-5 and TRBJ1-5; TRBD1 agrees at 7 bases. This CDR3 is 15 amino acids long. Germline V CDR1 and CDR2: MNHEY, SVGAGI. The DNA for the CDR3 is TGTGCCAGCAGATACGGGACAGCTAGCGATCAGCCCCAGCATTTT. Its protein product is CASRYGTASDQPQHF.

The chain links TRBV5-1 to TRBJ2-1; D unresolved. CDR3 size: 16 residues. The germline V gene has CDR1 SGHRS and CDR2 YFSETQ. Trimming pared 0 bases from V and 5 bases from J, leaving 15 bases between. CDR3 DNA sequence: TGCGCCAGCAGCTTGGGACTGAGACTTAGAAACAATGAGCAGTTCTTC. Protein sequence: CASSLGLRLRNNEQFF.

The V gene is TRBV10-3, the J gene TRBJ1-2, with D maybe TRBD1 (5 bases). CDR1 is ENHRY and CDR2 is SYGVKD in the germline V gene. There are 13 residues in the CDR3. V lost 6 bases to trimming and J lost 1 base, with 9 bases between them. In DNA form, the CDR3 reads TGTGCCATCAGCCCGACAGATAACTATGGCTACACCTTC. Residues: CAISPTDNYGYTF.

The genes are TRBV6-5 and TRBJ2-1; 9 positions match TRBD1. CDR3 size: 14 residues. Germline CDR1 MNHEY, CDR2 SVGAGI. V lost 7 bases and J lost 3; bases outside the gene matches: 4. The CDR3 DNA is TGTGCCAGCAAGGGGGGACAGGGCTACAATGAGCAGTTCTTC. It is translated as CASKGGQGYNEQFF.

The chain joins TRBV6-5 to TRBJ1-6, with 8 bases fitting TRBD1. This CDR3 comprises 14 residues. J lost 7 bases, V lost 5 bases, and 4 bases had no gene match. The germline V gene has CDR1 MNHEY and CDR2 SVGAGI. As DNA, the CDR3 is TGTGCCAGCAGTCTAAGACAGGGGAATTCACCCCTCCACTTT. The encoded protein is CASSLRQGNSPLHF.

This clone occurred once. The CDR3 sequence: CASSSWDRVDGYTF. CDR3 DNA: TGTGCCAGCAGCTCGTGGGACAGGGTAGATGGCTACACCTTC. The gene calls are TRBV5-6 and TRBJ1-2; 9 nucleotides align to TRBD1. The trim removed 3 bases at V and 6 bases at J, leaving 6 bases unmatched. CDR1 SGHDT and CDR2 YYEEEE come from the germline V gene. CDR3 length: 14 residues.

The rearrangement uses TRBV9 and TRBJ2-3; 8 bases align to TRBD2. The V segment lost 0 bases and the J segment 5 bases; nucleotides outside the gene matches: 8. CDR1 SGDLS and CDR2 YYNGEE come from the germline V gene. The CDR3 consists of 16 residues. CDR3 nucleotide sequence: TGTGCCAGCAGCGTAGAAATAGCGGGGTTGAAAGATACGCAGTATTTT. Translating gives CASSVEIAGLKDTQYF.

This rearrangement joins TRBV7-9 to TRBJ2-1; 15 bases match TRBD2. With 6 bases clipped from V and 8 bases from J, the junction kept 5 bases outside the gene matches. The CDR3 totals 15 residues. Germline V gene lookup returns CDR1 SEHNR and CDR2 FQNEAQ (reference sequence). CDR3 bases: TGTGCCAGCAGTCGGACTAGCGGGGGGGCATATGAGCAGTTCTTC. As protein: CASSRTSGGAYEQFF. Supplemented by reference TRBV7-9 and TRBJ2-1, the full variable domain reads DTGVSQNPRHKITKRGQNVTFRCDPISEHNRLYWYRQTLGQGPEFLTYFQNEAQLEKSRLLSDRFSAERPKGSFSTLEIQRTEQGDSAMYLCASSRTSGGAYEQFFGPGTRLTVL.

The rearrangement joins TRBV5-1 to TRBJ1-1, with 10 bases matching TRBD1. From germline, CDR1 is SGHRS and CDR2 YFSETQ. Unmatched junction bases numbered 1, after V lost 0 bases and J lost 5 bases. This CDR3 contains 14 residues. CDR3 in DNA: TGCGCCAGCAGCTTGGGGGGACAGGGGACTGAAGCTTTCTTT. It specifies CASSLGGQGTEAFF.

The chain links TRBV5-5 to TRBJ2-5; 8 positions match TRBD1. This CDR3 has 14 residues. The germline V gene encodes CDR1 SGHKS and CDR2 YYEKEE (reference sequence). V shed 4 bases, J shed 5 bases, and the junction held 7 bases outside the gene matches. CDR3: CASSHWTGWETQYF. Here the CDR3 DNA reads TGTGCCAGCAGCCATTGGACAGGGTGGGAGACCCAGTACTTC.

The chain joins TRBV6-4 to TRBJ2-3; 10 bases line up with TRBD2. Trimming took 6 bases from V and 14 from J; bases not matched to a gene: 11. This CDR3 spans 13 amino acids. Per germline, CDR1 MRHNA and CDR2 SNTAGT. The CDR3 coding sequence is TGTGCCAGCAGCGTCGAGAGCGGGGGGGCACTGTATTTT. Residues: CASSVESGGALYF.

This chain connects TRBV25-1 to TRBJ1-1; D is undetermined. Looked up from germline, CDR1 is MGHDK and CDR2 is SYGVNS. The V and J ends lost 5 bases and 4 bases respectively, with 11 bases between them. The CDR3 is 13 amino acids. The DNA for the CDR3 is TGTGCCAGCAGTCTTGATTGGAGCACTGAAGCTTTCTTT. Translation gives CASSLDWSTEAFF.

The chain employs TRBV7-2 and TRBJ2-3; 11 nucleotides align to TRBD2. The V and J ends lost 0 bases and 2 bases, in that order; junction bases with no gene match: 4. The CDR3 has 17 residues. CDR1 and CDR2 from the germline V gene are SGHTA and FQGNSA. The CDR3 sequence: CASSLARLAGNTDTQYF. DNA for the CDR3: TGTGCCAGCAGCTTAGCGCGACTAGCGGGGAACACAGATACGCAGTATTTT.

V and J are TRBV5-1 and TRBJ2-3; TRBD1 aligns across 12 bases. This CDR3 comprises 16 residues. Trimming removed 4 bases from V and 4 bases from J; junction bases left unmatched: 7. Germline loops: CDR1 SGHRS, CDR2 YFSETQ. CDR3 sequence (DNA): TGCGCCAGCAGCCTAACCGGGACAGGGGGCTCAGATACGCAGTATTTT. It is translated as CASSLTGTGGSDTQYF.

The rearrangement uses TRBV24-1 and TRBJ1-2, with no clear D. Between the trimmed V and J ends, which lost 9 bases and 2 bases, there was a span of 6 bases. The CDR3 has 11 residues. Germline V gene data show CDR1 as KGHDR and CDR2 as SFDVKD. The CDR3 region has the DNA TGTGCCACCGGGCAGAACTATGGCTACACCTTC. Translated, it gives CATGQNYGYTF.

The rearrangement joins TRBV6-5 to TRBJ1-4; TRBD1 aligns across 7 bases. The CDR3 spans 15 residues. J gave up 3 bases and V 9 bases, and 10 bases lay outside the gene matches. CDR1 MNHEY and CDR2 SVGAGI come from the germline V gene. The CDR3 DNA reads as TGTGCCAGTACCCCACGACAGGGCGCTAATGAAAAACTGTTTTTT. This codes for CASTPRQGANEKLFF.

This chain joins TRBV10-3 and TRBJ1-5; 7 bases are shared with TRBD1. The CDR3 length is 15 residues. The ends lost 2 bases at V and 5 bases at J; junction bases unmatched: 6. Germline-derived CDR1 and CDR2 are ENHRY and SYGVKD. The DNA of the CDR3 is TGTGCCATCAGTGAGGGGACAGCGCCCGATCAGCCCCAGCATTTT. Its translation: CAISEGTAPDQPQHF.

The genes are TRBV30 and TRBJ1-5; 7 bases are shared with TRBD1. CDR3 length: 14 residues. The V gene's germline CDR1 is GTSNPN and CDR2 SVGIG (reference sequence). Losses at the gene ends were 5 bases for V and 0 bases for J; bases not matched to a gene: 4. The CDR3 DNA reads as TGTGCCTGGGGTAGACAGGGTAGCAATCAGCCCCAGCATTTT. Its protein product is CAWGRQGSNQPQHF.

The chain recombines TRBV4-2 with TRBJ2-5; 7 bases match TRBD1. Trimming removed 4 bases from V and 4 bases from J; junction bases left unmatched: 9. Germline loops: CDR1 LGHNA, CDR2 YNFKEQ. The CDR3 has 15 amino acids. CDR3 sequence reads: CASSPRGTSTETQYF. For the CDR3, the DNA is TGTGCCAGCAGCCCCAGGGGGACATCAACAGAGACCCAGTACTTC.

J is TRBJ1-2 and V is TRBV6-5; no definite D call. Deletions cut 3 bases from V and 3 bases from J, with 8 bases between. The germline gives CDR1 MNHEY, CDR2 SVGAGI. This CDR3 comprises 13 residues. The chain's CDR3 is CASSYRGHYGYTF. In nucleotides, the CDR3 is TGTGCCAGCAGTTATCGGGGTCACTATGGCTACACCTTC.

J is TRBJ2-3 and V is TRBV18, with D maybe TRBD1 (6 bases). Trimming stripped 1 base from V and 4 bases from J, with 6 bases between. The CDR3 is 13 amino acids. CDR1 is KGHSH and CDR2 is LQKENI in the germline V gene. The CDR3 spells CASSPQGADTQYF. The CDR3 DNA reads as TGTGCCAGCTCACCACAGGGGGCAGATACGCAGTATTTT.

The chain employs TRBV5-1 and TRBJ2-3, with 10 bases lining up with TRBD1. J gave up 3 bases and V 2 bases, and 9 bases lay outside the gene matches. CDR3 length: 17 amino acids. Germline CDR1 and CDR2: SGHRS and YFSETQ. The CDR3 bases are TGCGCCAGCAGCTTTACCGGGACAGGGGTACGGACAGATACGCAGTATTTT. It encodes CASSFTGTGVRTDTQYF.

The V and J genes are TRBV19 and TRBJ1-1; D ambiguous. V lost 1 base to trimming and J lost 8 bases, with 8 bases between them. The CDR3 runs 12 residues. CDR1 LNHDA and CDR2 SQIVND come from the germline V gene (reference sequence). The CDR3, as DNA: TGTGCCAGTAGTATAGGGTCAGAAGAAGCTTTCTTT. It translates to CASSIGSEEAFF.

The chain is built from TRBV20-1 and TRBJ1-3; tentative D call: TRBD1 (6 bases). The CDR3 is made up of 16 amino acids. Germline CDR1 reads DFQATT; CDR2 reads SNEGSKA (reference sequence). The V end lost 3 bases, the J end lost 4 bases, and 19 bases lay between the germline ends. CDR3 sequence reads: CSASPRGGISGNTIYF. CDR3 nucleotide sequence: TGCAGTGCTAGTCCCAGGGGAGGGATATCCGGAAACACCATATATTTT.

V and J are TRBV5-1 and TRBJ2-2; 10 bases map to TRBD2. This CDR3 is built from 18 residues. The V gene end was trimmed by 1 base and the J gene end by 0 bases; junction bases not matched to a gene: 6. Germline V CDR1 and CDR2: SGHRS, YFSETQ. For the CDR3, the DNA is TGCGCCAGCAGCTTGAAATTAACTAGCGGGGCGAACACCGGGGAGCTGTTTTTT. The encoded protein is CASSLKLTSGANTGELFF.

The CDR3 DNA sequence: TGTGCCAGCAGTGGGCAGGGGGTCGGCAATGAGCAGTTCTTC. Its protein product is CASSGQGVGNEQFF. The gene calls are TRBV2 and TRBJ2-1, with 7 bases fitting TRBD1. The CDR3 spans 14 residues. Germline V gene lookup returns CDR1 SNHLY and CDR2 FYNNEI. V shed 4 bases and J 6 bases; nucleotides not matched to a gene: 6.

This chain joins TRBV11-2 and TRBJ2-1, with a tentative D call TRBD2 (6 bases). V was pared by 5 bases and J by 0 bases, with 14 bases between. The CDR3 has 16 residues. Per germline, CDR1 SGHAT and CDR2 FQNNGV. CDR3 in amino acids: CASSQGDFSSYNEQFF. CDR3 nucleotide sequence: TGTGCCAGCAGCCAAGGGGACTTTAGCTCCTACAATGAGCAGTTCTTC.

This chain uses TRBV5-1 with TRBJ1-1; TRBD1 aligns across 7 bases. In germline, CDR1 is SGHRS, CDR2 YFSETQ. This CDR3 has 14 amino acids. V gave up 4 bases and J gave up 0 bases; unmatched junction bases: 3. The CDR3 DNA follows: TGCGCCAGCAGCGAGGGACAGATGAACACTGAAGCTTTCTTT. This codes for CASSEGQMNTEAFF.